One sample yielded the 10 T cell receptor beta chains listed below, sequenced in a study of neurological immune-mediated disorders. TCRdb re-derived calls from the 5' RACE reads in MiXCR, one entry per CDR3 protein. The data show 45,000 to 55,000 distinct CDR3 sequences, around 3.5% seen once. Sequenced input: PBMCs. The receptor set was obtained from a man between 35 and 55 years old with multiple sclerosis.

This clonotype was found many times. The chain has TRBV6-6 and TRBJ2-7; D is perhaps TRBD1 or TRBD2 (5 bases each). The CDR3 sequence is 14 residues long. Trimming left V 4 bases short and J 2 bases short, with 12 bases between. Germline CDR1 MNHNY, CDR2 SVGAGI (reference sequence). The DNA for the CDR3 is TGTGCCAGCAGTTCCTGGACGGGACCCTACGAGCAGTACTTC. The encoded protein is CASSSWTGPYEQYF.

This clonotype came up many times. This chain joins TRBV6-5 and TRBJ2-2; TRBD2 matches 10 bases. V dropped 2 bases and J dropped 4; count of bases not matched to a gene: 7. Germline V lookup: CDR1 MNHEY, CDR2 SVGAGI. The CDR3 totals 17 residues. For the CDR3, the DNA is TGTGCCAGCAGTTACGAAGGGACTAGCGAATTCACCGGGGAGCTGTTTTTT. This gives the protein CASSYEGTSEFTGELFF.

This clonotype was counted many times. The chain links TRBV5-1 to TRBJ2-3, with 8 bases fitting TRBD2. V lost 2 bases and J lost 2; bases outside the gene matches: 10. The CDR3 sequence is 17 residues long. Germline CDR1 and CDR2: SGHRS and YFSETQ. In nucleotides, the CDR3 is TGCGCCAGCAGCTTCGGGAGGGTACCGCGGCACACAGATACGCAGTATTTT. Translated: CASSFGRVPRHTDTQYF.

This clonotype was detected ten times or more. This sequence joins TRBV28 and TRBJ2-3; the match to TRBD2 covers 9 bases. CDR1 MDHEN and CDR2 SYDVKM come from the germline V gene. This CDR3 has 15 residues. J was trimmed by 0 bases and V by 7 bases; bases with no gene match: 5. CDR3 sequence reads: CASIGAGGSTDTQYF. CDR3 DNA: TGTGCCAGCATAGGAGCGGGGGGAAGCACAGATACGCAGTATTTT.

In its sample, this clonotype was seen many times. The genes are TRBV20-1 and TRBJ2-5; D might be TRBD2 (7 bases). Germline-derived CDR1 and CDR2 are DFQATT and SNEGSKA (reference sequence). Trimming took off 5 bases at V and 2 bases at J, with 27 bases between the two ends. This CDR3 has 18 residues. CDR3 region: CSAGSGGATRVAQETQYF. CDR3 bases: TGCAGTGCTGGATCTGGGGGGGCGACCCGCGTGGCGCAAGAGACCCAGTACTTC.

The sample holds many counts of this clonotype. This rearrangement joins TRBV12-3 or TRBV12-4 to TRBJ2-1; TRBD1 or TRBD2 may be the D gene (5 bases each). V shed 0 bases and J shed 9 bases, with 12 bases lying between them. The CDR3 runs 14 residues. The CDR3 coding sequence is TGTGCCAGCAGTTTAGCGGGGGTGGCGGTTGAGCAGTTCTTC. This encodes CASSLAGVAVEQFF.

This clonotype was detected ten times or more. The chain carries TRBV7-2 and TRBJ1-3; 7 positions agree with TRBD1. CDR3 length: 18 residues. Trimming took 5 bases from V and 3 from J; bases not matched to a gene: 16. Per the germline V gene, CDR1 is SGHTA and CDR2 is FQGNSA. The chain's CDR3 is CASSPGVATGDFGNTIYF. The CDR3 DNA is TGTGCCAGCAGCCCGGGGGTCGCTACAGGGGACTTTGGAAACACCATATATTTT.

This clonotype has ten or more counts. The chain uses TRBV3-1 and TRBJ2-7, with D unclear. The CDR3 is 13 amino acids. V gave up 0 bases and J gave up 2 bases, with 5 bases separating them. CDR1 is LGHDT and CDR2 is YNNKEL in the germline V gene (reference sequence). The CDR3 sequence is CASSQDGAYEQYF. The CDR3 DNA reads as TGTGCCAGCAGCCAAGATGGGGCCTACGAGCAGTACTTC.

The chain uses TRBV19 and TRBJ1-1; 10 nucleotides align to TRBD1. Looked up from germline, CDR1 is LNHDA and CDR2 is SQIVND (reference sequence). CDR3 length: 13 amino acids. Trimming cost V 5 bases and J 6 bases; bases outside gene matches: 3. CDR3 amino acids: CASSRDRGPEAFF. CDR3 bases: TGTGCCAGTAGTCGGGACAGGGGCCCTGAAGCTTTCTTT.

In this sample, this clonotype turned up many times. The rearrangement uses TRBV3-1 and TRBJ1-5; D perhaps matches TRBD1 (5 bases). Trimming removed 6 bases at V and 7 bases at J, with 16 bases between. The germline V gene encodes CDR1 LGHDT and CDR2 YNNKEL (reference sequence). This CDR3 has 14 residues. The CDR3 loop is CASSRQSDGQPQHF. As DNA, the CDR3 is TGTGCCAGCAGTCGACAGTCGGACGGACAGCCCCAGCATTTT.